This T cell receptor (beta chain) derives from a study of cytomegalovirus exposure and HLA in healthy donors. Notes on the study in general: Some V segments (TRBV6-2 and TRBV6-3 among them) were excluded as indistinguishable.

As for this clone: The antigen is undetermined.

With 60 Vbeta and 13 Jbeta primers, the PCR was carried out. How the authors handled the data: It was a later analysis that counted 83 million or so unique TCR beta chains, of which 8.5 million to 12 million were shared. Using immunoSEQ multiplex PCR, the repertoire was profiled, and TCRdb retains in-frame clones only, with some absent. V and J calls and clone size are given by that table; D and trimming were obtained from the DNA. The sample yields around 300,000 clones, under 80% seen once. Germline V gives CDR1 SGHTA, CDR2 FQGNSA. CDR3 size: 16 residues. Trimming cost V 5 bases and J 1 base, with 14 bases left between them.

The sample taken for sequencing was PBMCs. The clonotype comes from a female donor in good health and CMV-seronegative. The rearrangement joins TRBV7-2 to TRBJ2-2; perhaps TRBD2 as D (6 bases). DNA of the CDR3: TGTGCCAGCAGCCCCCCGGGGGTCAGGAACACCGGGGAGCTGTTTTTT. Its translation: CASSPPGVRNTGELFF.